These 17 T cell receptor beta chains were sequenced from one sample in a study of blood T cell repertoires in COVID-19. TCRdb's copy holds only in-frame clones and misses some; the assay was immunoSEQ multiplex PCR. In the table there are about 59,000 clones, 65% to 80% of which are singletons. Sequencing was done on a sample of peripheral blood. The receptors here all came from a man between 60 and 70 years old with acute or convalescent COVID-19.

This clone was detected only once. The chain has TRBV7-2 and TRBJ1-6, with a possible D match to TRBD1 (6 bases). Trimming took off 5 bases at V and 5 bases at J, with 13 bases between the two ends. The CDR3 has 15 amino acids. The germline gives CDR1 SGHTA, CDR2 FQGNSA. The CDR3 region has the DNA TGTGCCAGCAGCCCCGAGGGGGGGGATAATTCACCCCTCCACTTT. This gives the protein CASSPEGGDNSPLHF.

J is TRBJ2-2 and V is TRBV10-3, with a tentative D call TRBD1 (6 bases). The V end was cut by 5 bases, the J end by 7 bases, with 14 bases between. The germline gives CDR1 ENHRY, CDR2 SYGVKD. This CDR3 comprises 14 residues. The CDR3 reads CAISYTGLYGELFF. The CDR3 nucleotides are TGTGCCATCAGTTATACAGGGTTGTACGGGGAGCTGTTTTTT.

This chain links TRBV28 with TRBJ1-2; TRBD1 matches 9 bases. The V gene's germline CDR1 is MDHEN and CDR2 SYDVKM. V was clipped by 3 bases and J by 5 bases; unmatched bases: 4. The CDR3 runs to 14 residues. The CDR3 DNA follows: TGTGCCAGCAGTTTGACAGGGGGAGGTTATGGCTACACCTTC. Translation: CASSLTGGGYGYTF.

Remarks on this clone: At one of its ends the junction is not consistent with the germline gene, which may arise from a read error. V gene TRBV7-7 combines with J gene TRBJ2-1; 9 bases are shared with TRBD2. The CDR3 covers 16 residues. Germline V CDR1 and CDR2: SSHAT, FNYEAQ (reference sequence). The CDR3 DNA sequence: TGTGCTAGCAGCTTAGTAGCGGGAGTCGCCTACAATGAGCAGTTCTTC. It specifies CASSLVAGVAYNEQFF.

This chain connects TRBV6-2 or TRBV6-3 to TRBJ1-2; no clear D. This CDR3 is 13 amino acids long. V lost 2 bases and J 4 bases, leaving 8 bases between the germline ends. The germline V gene has CDR1 MNHEY and CDR2 SVGEGT. The CDR3 DNA follows: TGTGCCAGCAGTTACGAGGCGCTCTATGGCTACACCTTC. This gives the protein CASSYEALYGYTF.

The chain recombines TRBV7-2 with TRBJ1-3; possibly TRBD1 for D (6 bases). The CDR3 covers 16 residues. The germline CDR1 and CDR2 sequences are SGHTA and FQGNSA. Trimming shortened V by 5 bases and J by 1 base, and 15 bases separated the two germline ends. CDR3 bases: TGTGCCAGCAGCCTCCTCACAGGGTGGTCTGGAAACACCATATATTTT. The encoded protein is CASSLLTGWSGNTIYF.

V and J are TRBV3-1 (or the pseudogene TRBV3-2) and TRBJ2-7; TRBD2 matches at 7 bases. This CDR3 contains 14 residues. The germline V gene encodes CDR1 LGHDT and CDR2 YNNKEL (reference sequence). V lost 4 bases, J lost 3 bases, and 6 bases stayed unmatched. The CDR3 is CASSPRGGNYEQYF. DNA of the CDR3: TGTGCCAGCAGCCCCCGGGGAGGGAACTACGAGCAGTACTTC.

The J gene is TRBJ2-7, the V gene TRBV4-1; D is ambiguous. The ends were cut back, 3 bases at V and 2 bases at J, with 8 bases in the middle. The CDR3 runs 13 residues. In germline, CDR1 is MGHRA, CDR2 YSYEKL. The CDR3 protein is CASSQITPYEQYF. The CDR3 DNA follows: TGCGCCAGCAGCCAGATAACTCCCTACGAGCAGTACTTC.

The CDR3 loop reads CASSPSQAVDTEAFF. CDR3 DNA: TGTGCCAGCTCACCCTCACAGGCGGTTGACACTGAAGCTTTCTTT. This chain uses TRBV18 with TRBJ1-1; TRBD1 is a possible D gene (5 bases). Germline V gene data show CDR1 as KGHSH and CDR2 as LQKENI. Trimming left V 3 bases short and J 3 bases short, with 14 bases between. The CDR3 has 15 amino acids.

This clone was seen just once. V is TRBV11-3 and J is TRBJ2-1; 9 bases line up with TRBD1. Germline V lookup: CDR1 SGHNT, CDR2 YENEEA. V shed 0 bases and J 7 bases; nucleotides not matched to a gene: 7. This CDR3 is built from 16 residues. The CDR3 DNA is TGTGCCAGCAGCTTAGATTCCTGGACAGGGGAAAATGAGCAGTTCTTC. This sequence encodes CASSLDSWTGENEQFF.

The rearrangement joins TRBV30 to TRBJ1-3; D might be TRBD1 (6 bases). In germline, CDR1 is GTSNPN, CDR2 SVGIG (reference sequence). This CDR3 comprises 13 residues. V was clipped by 4 bases and J by 2 bases, with 9 bases between them. The CDR3 DNA follows: TGTGCCTGGAAGGCAGGGGCTGGAAACACCATATATTTT. Its translation: CAWKAGAGNTIYF.

This chain connects TRBV29-1 to TRBJ1-1; 7 bases agree with TRBD1. The CDR3 totals 13 residues. Germline V lookup: CDR1 SQVTM, CDR2 ANQGSEA. V lost 5 bases, J lost 1 base, and 4 bases stayed unmatched. CDR3 nucleotide sequence: TGCAGCGTTAAGGACAGGACGAACACTGAAGCTTTCTTT. Encoded protein: CSVKDRTNTEAFF.

The CDR3 loop is CSASRLYGQFF. The CDR3 nucleotides are TGCAGTGCTAGTAGACTTTACGGGCAGTTCTTC. The chain is built from TRBV20-1 and TRBJ2-1; no firm D call. The CDR3 covers 11 residues. Germline CDR1 reads DFQATT; CDR2 reads SNEGSKA (reference sequence). V was shortened by 3 bases and J by 12 bases, with 12 bases between the two germline ends.

V and J are TRBV7-2 and TRBJ1-2; a possible D gene is TRBD1 (6 bases). Trimming pared 5 bases from V and 8 bases from J, leaving 12 bases between. This CDR3 contains 12 residues. Germline CDR1 reads SGHTA; CDR2 reads FQGNSA. The CDR3 DNA reads TGTGCCAGCAGCGCAGGGGCAGAGGGCTACACCTTC. Protein product: CASSAGAEGYTF.

The V and J genes are TRBV9 and TRBJ2-3, with TRBD2 matching over 12 bases. Germline assignment: CDR1 SGDLS and CDR2 YYNGEE. This CDR3 region has 16 residues. The V and J ends lost 0 bases and 4 bases, in that order; junction bases with no gene match: 3. The CDR3: CASSVALAGGADTQYF. As DNA, the CDR3 is TGTGCCAGCAGCGTAGCTCTAGCGGGGGGGGCAGATACGCAGTATTTT. The full variable domain, its missing parts supplied by reference TRBV9 and TRBJ2-3, is DSGVTQTPKHLITATGQRVTLRCSPRSGDLSVYWYQQSLDQGLQFLIQYYNGEERAKGNILERFSAQQFPDLHSELNLSSLELGDSALYFCASSVALAGGADTQYFGPGTRLTVL.

There are a few counts of this clone. The chain joins TRBV12-5 to TRBJ2-1, with D possibly being TRBD1 (7 bases). V dropped 3 bases and J dropped 3 bases, with 12 bases sitting between them. Germline V gives CDR1 LGHNT, CDR2 FRNRAP. This CDR3 region has 15 residues. The CDR3 DNA sequence: TGTGCTAGTGGTTTTACGCAGGGGGGCTACAATGAGCAGTTCTTC. As protein: CASGFTQGGYNEQFF.

This chain uses TRBV7-3 with TRBJ1-1; maybe TRBD1 (6 bases). Germline V gives CDR1 SGHTA, CDR2 FQGTGA. The CDR3 is 13 amino acids. V gave up 5 bases and J gave up 5 bases, with 12 bases separating them. The DNA for the CDR3 is TGTGCCAGCAGCCTTCCCCAGGGGACTGAAGCTTTCTTT. Translating gives CASSLPQGTEAFF.